This T cell receptor beta chain originates from a study of a mutant IDH1 vaccine in newly diagnosed glioma. Overall study findings and caveats: Any relationship between pseudoprogression and changes in top peripheral T cell clonotypes seemed absent.

Assay: immunoSEQ multiplex PCR; the TCRdb copy retains only in-frame clones and omits some. Altogether about 83,000 clones are present, about 91% being singletons, with the ten largest covering under 0.7%. The CDR3 has 16 residues. The germline CDR1 and CDR2 sequences are MNHNS and SASEGT. V dropped 0 bases and J dropped 4 bases, with 15 bases sitting between them. In the case of this clone: Its target is unknown.

Stated time point: week 5, during vaccination. The content of each vaccine dose was 300 ug of mutant IDH1 20-mer peptide, and topical imiquimod accompanied it. This chain connects TRBV6-1 to TRBJ1-2, with a weak D call TRBD1 (5 bases). The source material was PBMCs, sampled from a glioma patient whose treatment included an IDH1 peptide vaccine. This TCR derives from a woman in her forties or fifties with glioma. Here the CDR3 DNA reads TGTGCCAGCAGTGAAGCGCACTCGCAGGGTTCCTATGGCTACACCTTC. Its translation: CASSEAHSQGSYGYTF.